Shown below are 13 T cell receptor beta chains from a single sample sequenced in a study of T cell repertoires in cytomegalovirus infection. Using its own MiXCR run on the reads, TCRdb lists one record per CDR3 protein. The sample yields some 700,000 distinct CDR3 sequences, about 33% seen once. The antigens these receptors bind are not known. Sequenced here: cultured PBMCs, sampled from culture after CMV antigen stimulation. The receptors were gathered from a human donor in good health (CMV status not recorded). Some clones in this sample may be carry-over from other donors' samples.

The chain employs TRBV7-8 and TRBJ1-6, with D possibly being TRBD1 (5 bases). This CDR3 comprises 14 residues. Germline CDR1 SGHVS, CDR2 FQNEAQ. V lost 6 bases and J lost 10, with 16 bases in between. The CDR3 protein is CASRRDRVRSPLHF. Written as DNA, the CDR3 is TGTGCCAGCAGAAGAGACAGAGTACGGTCACCCCTCCACTTT.

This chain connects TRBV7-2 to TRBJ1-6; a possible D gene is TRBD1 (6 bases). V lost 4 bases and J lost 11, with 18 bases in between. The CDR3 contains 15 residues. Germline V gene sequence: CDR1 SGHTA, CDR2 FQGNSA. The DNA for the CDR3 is TGTGCCAGCAGCTCGCAAGCCAGGGGCGAGGCACCCCTCCACTTT. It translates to CASSSQARGEAPLHF.

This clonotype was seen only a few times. CDR3: CASSPGQVGHQPQHF. Written as DNA, the CDR3 is TGTGCCAGCAGTCCCGGACAGGTAGGGCATCAGCCCCAGCATTTT. The gene calls are TRBV12-3 or TRBV12-4 and TRBJ1-5; 7 bases are a match to TRBD1. With V trimmed by 5 bases and J by 5 bases, 9 bases remained unmatched. This CDR3 has 15 amino acids.

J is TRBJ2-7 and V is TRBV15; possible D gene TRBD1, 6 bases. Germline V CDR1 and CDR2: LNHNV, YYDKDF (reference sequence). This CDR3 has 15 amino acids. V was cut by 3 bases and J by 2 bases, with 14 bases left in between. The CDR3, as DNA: TGTGCCACCAGCAGCCCCCAGGGGCCTGCCTACGAGCAGTACTTC. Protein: CATSSPQGPAYEQYF.

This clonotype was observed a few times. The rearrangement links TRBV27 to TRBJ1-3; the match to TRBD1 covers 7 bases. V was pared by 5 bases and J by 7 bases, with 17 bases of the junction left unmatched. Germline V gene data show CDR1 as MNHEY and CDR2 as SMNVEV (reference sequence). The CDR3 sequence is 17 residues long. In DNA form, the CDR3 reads TGTGCCAGCAGTCTGACGGGGACAGCGACCATGGTGAACACCATATATTTT. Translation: CASSLTGTATMVNTIYF.

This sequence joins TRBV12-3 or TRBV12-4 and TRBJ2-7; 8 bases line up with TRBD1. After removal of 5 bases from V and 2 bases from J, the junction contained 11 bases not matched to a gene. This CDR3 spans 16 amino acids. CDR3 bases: TGTGCCAGCAGTCAGCCGGACAGGGCCACTACCTACGAGCAGTACTTC. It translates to CASSQPDRATTYEQYF.

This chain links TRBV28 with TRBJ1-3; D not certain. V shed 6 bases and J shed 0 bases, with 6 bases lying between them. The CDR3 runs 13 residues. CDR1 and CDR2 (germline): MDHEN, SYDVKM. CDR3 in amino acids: CASRVGSGNTIYF. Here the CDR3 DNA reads TGTGCCAGCAGGGTGGGCTCTGGAAACACCATATATTTT.

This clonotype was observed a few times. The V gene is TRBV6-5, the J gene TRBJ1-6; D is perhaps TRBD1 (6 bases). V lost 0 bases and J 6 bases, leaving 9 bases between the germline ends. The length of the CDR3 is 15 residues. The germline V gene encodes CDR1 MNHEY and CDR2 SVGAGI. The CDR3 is CASSYSSGVNSPLHF. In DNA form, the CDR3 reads TGTGCCAGCAGTTACTCGTCAGGGGTTAATTCACCCCTCCACTTT.

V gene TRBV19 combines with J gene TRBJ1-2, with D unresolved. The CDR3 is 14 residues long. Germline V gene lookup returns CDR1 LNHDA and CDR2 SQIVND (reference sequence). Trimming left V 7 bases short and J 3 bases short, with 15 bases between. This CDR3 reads CASTLTGSHYGYTF. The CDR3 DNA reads TGTGCCAGTACCCTCACGGGGTCCCACTATGGCTACACCTTC.

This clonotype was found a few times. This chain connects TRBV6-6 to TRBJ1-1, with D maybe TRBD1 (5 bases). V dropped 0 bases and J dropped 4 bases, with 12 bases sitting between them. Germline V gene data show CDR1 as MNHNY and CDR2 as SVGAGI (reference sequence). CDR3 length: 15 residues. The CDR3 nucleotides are TGTGCCAGCAGTTACTCGATCCGGACACCCACTGAAGCTTTCTTT. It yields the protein CASSYSIRTPTEAFF.

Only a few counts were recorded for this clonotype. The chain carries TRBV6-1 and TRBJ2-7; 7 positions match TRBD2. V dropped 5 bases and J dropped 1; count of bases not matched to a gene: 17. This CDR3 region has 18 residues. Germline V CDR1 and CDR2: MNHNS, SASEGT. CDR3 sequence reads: CASSYLHPAASGSYEQYF. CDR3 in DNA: TGTGCCAGCAGTTACCTTCACCCGGCGGCTAGCGGATCCTACGAGCAGTACTTC.

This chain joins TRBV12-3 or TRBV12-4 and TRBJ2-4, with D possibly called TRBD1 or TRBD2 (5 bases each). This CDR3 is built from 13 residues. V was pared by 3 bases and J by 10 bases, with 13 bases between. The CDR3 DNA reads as TGTGCCAGCAGTTTTCCAGCAGGGAGAATTCAGTACTTC. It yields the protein CASSFPAGRIQYF.

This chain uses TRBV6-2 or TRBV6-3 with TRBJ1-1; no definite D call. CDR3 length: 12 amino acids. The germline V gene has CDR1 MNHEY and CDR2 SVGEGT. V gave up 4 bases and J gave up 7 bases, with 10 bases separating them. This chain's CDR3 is CASSSGLSEAFF. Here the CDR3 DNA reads TGTGCCAGCAGTTCCGGACTGAGTGAAGCTTTCTTT.